One and the same sample provided the 5 T cell receptor beta chains below, sequenced in a study of blood T cell repertoires in COVID-19. Measured with immunoSEQ multiplex PCR; TCRdb has only the in-frame clones, and not every one. The repertoire consists of about 160,000 clones, with roughly 80% occurring once and the leading ten covering around 7%. Sequencing input: peripheral blood. These receptors originate from a woman aged 35 to 49 with COVID-19, enrolled during active disease.

V is TRBV19 and J is TRBJ1-2; 8 bases agree with TRBD1. The CDR3 has 14 residues. J gave up 4 bases and V 6 bases, and 7 bases lay outside the gene matches. Germline values: CDR1 LNHDA, CDR2 SQIVND (reference sequence). The chain's CDR3 is CASSRQGTSYGYTF. DNA of the CDR3: TGTGCCAGTAGCCGACAGGGGACGTCCTATGGCTACACCTTC.

Only one count was recorded for this clone. This sequence joins TRBV27 and TRBJ2-1; D might be TRBD1 (7 bases). This CDR3 has 13 amino acids. V was cut by 5 bases and J by 5 bases, with 10 bases left in between. CDR1 and CDR2 from the germline V gene are MNHEY and SMNVEV (reference sequence). The CDR3: CASSPRGDNEQFF. DNA for the CDR3: TGTGCCAGCAGTCCCAGGGGGGACAATGAGCAGTTCTTC.

The V and J genes are TRBV29-1 and TRBJ2-5, with 11 bases identical to TRBD2. The V and J ends lost 3 bases and 7 bases, in that order; junction bases with no gene match: 4. The germline V gene has CDR1 SQVTM and CDR2 ANQGSEA. CDR3 size: 13 residues. CDR3 sequence: CSVEGLAVGTQYF. CDR3 nucleotide sequence: TGCAGCGTTGAGGGACTAGCGGTTGGGACCCAGTACTTC.

V is TRBV27 and J is TRBJ2-7; no clear D. V was cut by 5 bases and J by 5 bases, with 13 bases left in between. CDR1 is MNHEY and CDR2 is SMNVEV in the germline V gene (reference sequence). The CDR3 is made up of 13 amino acids. The CDR3 loop is CASSKDTANEQYF. CDR3 DNA: TGTGCCAGCAGTAAAGACACTGCCAACGAGCAGTACTTC.

V usage is TRBV3-1 (or the pseudogene TRBV3-2) and J usage is TRBJ1-4, with TRBD1 identical over 7 bases. Looked up from germline, CDR1 is LGHDT and CDR2 is YNNKEL (reference sequence). The CDR3 totals 15 residues. The V segment lost 1 base and the J segment 8 bases; nucleotides outside the gene matches: 7. The CDR3 nucleotides are TGTGCCAGCAGCCAAGGCGGCAGGGGGTACGAAAAACTGTTTTTT. Encoded protein: CASSQGGRGYEKLFF.